This T cell receptor (beta chain) was documented in a study of human T cells and chemical hapten exposure. Time point specified: pre-sensitization, week 0. Specified treatment: therapeutic diphenylcyclopropenone sensitization with weekly scalp DPC. The total RNA was obtained from whole blood that was not fractionated. CDR1 SNHLY and CDR2 FYNNEI come from the germline V gene. The CDR3 runs to 14 residues. The V gene lost 5 bases and the J gene lost 8 bases, with 16 bases spanning the gap. Original analysis: Sample TCR counts, which ranged from roughly 20,000 to 750,000, had a median of roughly 96,000. MiXCR, run by TCRdb on the RACE reads, gives a single entry per CDR3 protein. The V and J calls were not made by the authors but by TCRdb's processing. The repertoire has some 39,000 distinct CDR3 sequences, 7.6% of them found once; the top ten carry 1.3%. This clonotype was seen ten or more times.

The TCR originated in a woman in her fifties or sixties with alopecia areata. Some clones in this sample may be carry-over from other donors' samples. The V and J genes are TRBV2 and TRBJ1-5; possible D gene TRBD1, 5 bases. The source material was whole blood, sampled in connection with sensitization to the hapten diphenylcyclopropenone (DPC). CDR3: CASSFQGLREPQHF. The CDR3 region has the DNA TGTGCCAGCAGTTTCCAGGGCCTCAGGGAGCCCCAGCATTTT.